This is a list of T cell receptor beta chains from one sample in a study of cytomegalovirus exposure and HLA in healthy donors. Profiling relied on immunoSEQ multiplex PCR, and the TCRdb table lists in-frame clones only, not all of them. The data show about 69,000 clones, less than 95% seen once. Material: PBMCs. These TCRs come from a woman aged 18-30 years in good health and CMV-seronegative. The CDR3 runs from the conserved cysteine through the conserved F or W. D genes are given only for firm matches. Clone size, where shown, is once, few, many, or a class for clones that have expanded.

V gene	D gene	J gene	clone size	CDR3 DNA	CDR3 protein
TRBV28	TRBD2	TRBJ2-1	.	TGTGCCAGCAGTTTAGGGCGGGGGACCAATGAGCAGTTCTTC	CASSLGRGTNEQFF
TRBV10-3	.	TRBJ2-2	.	TGTGCCATCAGTGAGAGGACTGTAAACACCGGGGAGCTGTTTTTT	CAISERTVNTGELFF
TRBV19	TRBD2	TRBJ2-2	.	TGTGCCAGTAGCCAACCCGGGGGGACCGGGGAGCTGTTTTTT	CASSQPGGTGELFF
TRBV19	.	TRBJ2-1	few	TGTGCCAGTAGTTCTGGCTCGGCACTAAATGAGCAGTTCTTC	CASSSGSALNEQFF
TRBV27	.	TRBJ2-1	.	TGTGCCAGCAGTCCGCGGGGGCAGCACAATGAGCAGTTCTTC	CASSPRGQHNEQFF
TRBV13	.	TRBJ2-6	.	TGTGCCAGCAGCTTAGGCCTCCGGGCTGGGGCCAACGTCCTGACTTTC	CASSLGLRAGANVLTF
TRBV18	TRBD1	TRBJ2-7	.	TGTGCCAGCTCACCAGGGACAGGGGGCTCCTACGAGCAGTACTTC	CASSPGTGGSYEQYF
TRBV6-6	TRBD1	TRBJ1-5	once	TGTGCCAGCGGATACGGACAGGGGGTCGGCAATCAGCCCCAGCATTTT	CASGYGQGVGNQPQHF
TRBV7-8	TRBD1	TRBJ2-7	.	TGTGCCAGCAGCTTAGCGACAGGGGGCTACGAGCAGTACTTC	CASSLATGGYEQYF
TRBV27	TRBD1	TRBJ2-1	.	TGTGCCAGCAGTGGGTGGACAGGGTTCTACAATGAGCAGTTCTTC	CASSGWTGFYNEQFF
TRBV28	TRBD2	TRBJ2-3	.	TGTGCCAGCAGTTTATGGACTAGCGGGAGCACAGATACGCAGTATTTT	CASSLWTSGSTDTQYF
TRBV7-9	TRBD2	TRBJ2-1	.	TGTGCCAGCAGCCCTGGACTAGCGGGAGGCAATGAGCAGTTCTTC	CASSPGLAGGNEQFF
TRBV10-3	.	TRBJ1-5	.	TGTGCCATCAGTGCAGCCCGGGACTCAAGCAATCAGCCCCAGCATTTT	CAISAARDSSNQPQHF
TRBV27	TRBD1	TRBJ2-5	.	TGTGCCAGCAGTTTCCCGACCGGGACAGGGGATCAAGAGACCCAGTACTTC	CASSFPTGTGDQETQYF
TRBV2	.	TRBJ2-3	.	TGTGCCTTACAGGGGGGGACTGCTAGCACAGATACGCAGTATTTT	CALQGGTASTDTQYF
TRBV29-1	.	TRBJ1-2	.	TGCAGCGTTGATGGGGGCGATGGCTACACCTTC	CSVDGGDGYTF
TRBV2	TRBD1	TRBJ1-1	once	TGTGCCAGCGGGCAGGGGGCCACTGAAGCTTTCTTT	CASGQGATEAFF
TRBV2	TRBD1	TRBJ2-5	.	TGTGCCAGCAGGGCACGGACAGGGCCCTGGAATGGAGAGACCCAGTACTTC	CASRARTGPWNGETQYF
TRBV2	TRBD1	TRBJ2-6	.	TGTGCCAGACAGACAGGGGGCGCGGGGGCCAACGTCCTGACTTTC	CARQTGGAGANVLTF
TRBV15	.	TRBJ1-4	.	TGTGCCACCAGCATCCAACCGACAGAACTTAATGAAAAACTGTTTTTT	CATSIQPTELNEKLFF
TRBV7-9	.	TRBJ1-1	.	TGTGCCAGCAGCTTACCGTCCTTGGCGGGGGGCACTGAAGCTTTCTTT	CASSLPSLAGGTEAFF
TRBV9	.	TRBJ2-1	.	TGTGCCAGCAGCGTCTCCTCCTCCGCGGCCTACAATGAGCAGTTCTTC	CASSVSSSAAYNEQFF
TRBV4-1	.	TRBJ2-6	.	TGCGCCAGCAGCCAAGTCGCGGGACGAGGGGCCAACGTCCTGACTTTC	CASSQVAGRGANVLTF
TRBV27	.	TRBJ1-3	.	TGCGCCAGCAGTTTACAGGAAAACACCATATATTTT	CASSLQENTIYF
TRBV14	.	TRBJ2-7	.	TGTGCCAGCAGTCACTTCCAGGTTGACTCCTACGAGCAGTACTTC	CASSHFQVDSYEQYF
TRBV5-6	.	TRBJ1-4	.	TGTGCCAGCAGCTTGACCGTGGTGGCCAATGAAAAACTGTTTTTT	CASSLTVVANEKLFF
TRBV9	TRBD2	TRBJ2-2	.	TGTGCCAGCAGCGCCAGGGCTAGCGGCCAACTGAACACCGGGGAGCTGTTTTTT	CASSARASGQLNTGELFF
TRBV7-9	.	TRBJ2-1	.	TGTGCCAGCAGCCTCCGCGACAAGCCTCACAATGAGCAGTTCTTC	CASSLRDKPHNEQFF
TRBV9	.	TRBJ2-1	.	TGTGCCAGCAGCGCGAGGGGGTGGTTTTTTGGGTACAATGAGCAGTTCTTC	CASSARGWFFGYNEQFF
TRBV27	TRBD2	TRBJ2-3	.	TGTGCCAGCAGTTTTGCTAGCGGGGGCACAGATACGCAGTATTTT	CASSFASGGTDTQYF
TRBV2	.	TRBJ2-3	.	TGTGCCAGCACGGAAGGTCTTGGGCAGGGTAGCACAGATACGCAGTATTTT	CASTEGLGQGSTDTQYF
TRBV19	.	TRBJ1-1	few	TGTGCCAGTAGAGGAGACCCGAACACTGAAGCTTTCTTT	CASRGDPNTEAFF
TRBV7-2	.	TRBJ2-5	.	TGTGCCAGCAGCTTAGCGCTCGACGGAGGGGAGACCCAGTACTTC	CASSLALDGGETQYF
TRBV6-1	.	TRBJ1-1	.	TGTGCCAGCAGGAGGGGGTTCACTGAAGCTTTCTTT	CASRRGFTEAFF
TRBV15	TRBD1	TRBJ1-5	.	TGTGCCACCAGCACAACCACAGGGGTTCAGCCCCAGCATTTT	CATSTTTGVQPQHF
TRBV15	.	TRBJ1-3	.	TGTGCCACCAGCAGAGACAGGGGCTCTGGAAACACCATATATTTT	CATSRDRGSGNTIYF
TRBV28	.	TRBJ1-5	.	TGTGCCAGCTTAGACAGGTTGCTTCCTGAGCAGCCCCAGCATTTT	CASLDRLLPEQPQHF
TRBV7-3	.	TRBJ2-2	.	TGTGCCAGCAGGGGACAAGGGGGCACCGGGGAGCTGTTTTTT	CASRGQGGTGELFF
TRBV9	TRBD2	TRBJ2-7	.	TGTGCCAGCAGCGCCACCGGGACTAGCGGGGAATGGCAGTACTTC	CASSATGTSGEWQYF
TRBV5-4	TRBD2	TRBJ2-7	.	TGTGCCAGCAGCTTGGAAGCGGGGCTGTCCTACGAGCAGTACTTC	CASSLEAGLSYEQYF
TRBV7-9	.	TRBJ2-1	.	TGTGCCAGCAGCTTCGCCAGTGGACTGGAATACAATGAGCAGTTCTTC	CASSFASGLEYNEQFF
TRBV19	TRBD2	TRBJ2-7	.	TGTGCCAGTCGGACTAGCGGCTCCTACGAGCAGTACTTC	CASRTSGSYEQYF
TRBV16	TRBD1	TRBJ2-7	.	TGTGCCAGCAGCCGACGGACAGGGAAGAACTCCTACGAGCAGTACTTC	CASSRRTGKNSYEQYF
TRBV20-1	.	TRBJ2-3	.	TGCAGTGCTAACGGACTAAGTACGCAGTATTTT	CSANGLSTQYF
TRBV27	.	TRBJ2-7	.	TGTGCCAGCAGCCCGTCCCCGTGGCGACAGACCACCTACGAGCAGTACTTC	CASSPSPWRQTTYEQYF
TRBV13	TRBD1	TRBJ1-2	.	TGTGCCAGCAGCCAGGACAGGGAATATGGCTACACCTTC	CASSQDREYGYTF
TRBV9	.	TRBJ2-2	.	TGTGCCAGCAGCCCCTACACCGGGGAGCTGTTTTTT	CASSPYTGELFF
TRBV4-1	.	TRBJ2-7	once	TGCGCCAGCAGCCAAGGAGGTTCCGGTACCTACGAGCAGTACTTC	CASSQGGSGTYEQYF
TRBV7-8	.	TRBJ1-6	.	TGTGCCAGCAGCTTAGCCGGGGGGGGATATAATTCACCCCTCCACTTT	CASSLAGGGYNSPLHF
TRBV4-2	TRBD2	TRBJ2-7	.	TGTGCCAGCAGCTCGGGACTAGGCAATTACGAGCAGTACTTC	CASSSGLGNYEQYF
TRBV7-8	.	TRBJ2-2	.	TGTGCCAGCAGCTTTAGTGGTACCGGGGAGCTGTTTTTT	CASSFSGTGELFF
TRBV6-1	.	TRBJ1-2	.	TGTGCCAGTGGGCGGGCCGCAGCTAACTATGGCTACACCTTC	CASGRAAANYGYTF
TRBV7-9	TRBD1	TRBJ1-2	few	TGTGCCAGCAGCTCGACAGGGTTGGGCTACACCTTC	CASSSTGLGYTF